This T cell receptor (beta chain) was found in a study of blood T cell repertoires in COVID-19. Germline V gene data show CDR1 as WSHSY and CDR2 as SAAADI. J gave up 8 bases and V 7 bases, and 15 bases lay outside the gene matches. The CDR3 is 17 residues long. Using immunoSEQ multiplex PCR, the repertoire was profiled, and TCRdb retains in-frame clones only, with some absent. The sample comprises 150,000 to 200,000 clones, 85% to 90% of which are singletons, and approximately 4.5% rests with the top ten. The receptor was derived from a human donor in a cohort sampled during active COVID-19. Sequencing used peripheral blood. This rearrangement joins TRBV10-2 to TRBJ2-3, with 13 bases aligning to TRBD2. CDR3 amino acids: CASTFTSGGAAAGTQYF. CDR3 DNA sequence: TGCGCCAGCACTTTCACTAGCGGGGGGGCCGCCGCGGGTACGCAGTATTTT.